This T cell receptor beta chain was obtained from a study of blood T cell repertoires in COVID-19. The CDR3 covers 14 residues. Per the original methods: Amplification of reference gene primers was used by the study to estimate nucleated cell counts. This table comes from immunoSEQ multiplex PCR, and its TCRdb copy is limited to in-frame clones, with some not included. V and J calls plus clone size are reproduced from that table; the DNA served to infer D and trimming. Of 95,000 or so clones listed, 65% to 85% are singletons. The source material was peripheral blood. This TCR came from a man at least 80 years old with active or convalescent COVID-19. This rearrangement joins TRBV21-1 to TRBJ1-1; the tabulated D call, TRBD1, remains unverified against the DNA. TRBV21-1 is an annotated pseudogene. DNA of the CDR3: TGTGCCAGCAGCAAAGCGGACAGCCACACTGAAGCTTTCTTT. Translated, it gives CASSKADSHTEAFF.